This T cell receptor beta chain was obtained from a study of radiotherapy plus CTLA-4 blockade in lung cancer. A remark on this clone: Its antigen is undetermined. A much more abundant neighbour one base away suggests this may be a read error. The sample has other DNA sequences that encode this CDR3 too.

The CDR3 spans 15 residues. In germline, CDR1 is MNHNS, CDR2 SASEGT. The data were produced by immunoSEQ multiplex PCR, yet TCRdb's version contains in-frame clones alone and is incomplete. The sample records tens of thousands of clones, 70% to 90% being singletons. Study outcomes and limitations: Among blood TCR repertoires after radiotherapy plus ipilimumab, tumor-derived clones expanded.

Sequencing used peripheral blood, obtained from a patient treated with radiotherapy plus ipilimumab. This TCR derives from a human donor with non-small cell lung cancer whose response to radiotherapy plus ipilimumab could not be evaluated. The rearrangement joins TRBV6-1 to TRBJ2-3; the match to TRBD2 covers 12 bases. The CDR3 loop reads CASRQGLAGTDTQYF. The CDR3, as DNA: TGTGCTAGCAGACAAGGACTAGCGGGAACCGATACGCAGTATTTT.